Listed below are T cell receptor beta chains from one sample, sequenced in a study of T cell repertoires in cytomegalovirus infection. TCRdb reanalysed the reads using MiXCR and keeps one entry per CDR3 protein. The sample comprises around 900,000 distinct CDR3 sequences, 30% to 40% of which are singletons, and roughly 13% rests with the top ten. Which antigens these TCRs recognize remains unknown. Specimen: cultured CD8+ T cells from PBMCs, collected from culture after CMV antigen stimulation. The receptors come from a human donor in good health (CMV status not recorded). Some clones in this sample may be carry-over from other donors' samples. The CDR3 runs from the conserved cysteine through the conserved F or W. Rows give clone size only sometimes, using once, few, many, or a class for an expanded clone.

V gene	clone size	J gene	CDR3 protein
TRBV19	few	TRBJ1-1	CASSIQGAQAEAFF
TRBV29-1	few	TRBJ2-2	CSVYIGHTGELFF
TRBV15	few	TRBJ2-3	CATSRETGASTDTQYF
TRBV28	-	TRBJ1-2	CASSFQAKGYGYTF
TRBV5-4	-	TRBJ2-5	CASSLSRGKVGETQYF
TRBV5-1	-	TRBJ2-1	CASSLRTVSSYNEQFF
TRBV28	-	TRBJ1-6	CASSPPDRGYNSPLHF
TRBV6-6	once	TRBJ1-2	CASSYPPLQGNGYTF
TRBV29-1	many	TRBJ1-5	CSVRIFGNQPQHF
TRBV6-1	-	TRBJ1-5	CACGYQPQHF
TRBV10-3	-	TRBJ2-2	CAISEGQGITGELFF
TRBV27	-	TRBJ1-2	CASSIGTVPGYGYTF
TRBV12-3/TRBV12-4	many	TRBJ1-2	CASSPGQGAIGYTF
TRBV7-6	-	TRBJ1-1	CASSLRPRARPRRNTGAFF
TRBV5-1	-	TRBJ2-7	CATRDRGLYEQYF